The 27 T cell receptor beta chains in this list originate from one sample, sequenced in a study of blood T cell repertoires in COVID-19. The table came from immunoSEQ multiplex PCR; TCRdb's copy has only in-frame clones and leaves some out. Among under 250,000 clones listed, about four fifths were seen once. The sequencing sample was made of PBMCs or T cells enriched from blood (not recorded which). The receptors originated from a man aged 55 to 70 who had recovered from COVID-19.

The chain uses TRBV5-1 and TRBJ2-7; no firm D call. The CDR3 totals 13 residues. Germline CDR1 reads SGHRS; CDR2 reads YFSETQ. Trimming cost V 1 base and J 1 base, with 6 bases left between them. CDR3 amino acids: CASSLTASYEQYF. Written as DNA, the CDR3 is TGCGCCAGCAGCTTGACAGCTTCCTACGAGCAGTACTTC.

The J gene is TRBJ1-1, the V gene TRBV4-2; D remains ambiguous. Per germline, CDR1 LGHNA and CDR2 YNFKEQ. This CDR3 is built from 13 residues. Trimming took 3 bases from V and 1 from J, leaving 6 bases between them. The CDR3 is CASSQAQNTEAFF. The DNA of the CDR3 is TGTGCCAGCAGCCAGGCTCAGAACACTGAAGCTTTCTTT.

The chain links TRBV4-1 to TRBJ1-5; weak D call: TRBD1 (6 bases). Germline V gene sequence: CDR1 MGHRA, CDR2 YSYEKL. CDR3 size: 17 residues. V lost 0 bases and J lost 2, with 14 bases in between. CDR3 bases: TGCGCCAGCAGCCAAGATCGGGTGACAGGAGGCAATCAGCCCCAGCATTTT. This sequence encodes CASSQDRVTGGNQPQHF.

The chain is built from TRBV10-3 and TRBJ1-2; D is unresolved. The V and J ends lost 7 bases and 2 bases respectively, with 8 bases between them. The CDR3 has 12 residues. Germline values: CDR1 ENHRY, CDR2 SYGVKD. CDR3 sequence (DNA): TGTGCCATCACTGACCTGAACTATGGCTACACCTTC. Translation: CAITDLNYGYTF.

V and J are TRBV5-8 and TRBJ2-3; no clear D gene. The CDR3 contains 14 residues. The V end lost 1 base, the J end lost 3 bases, and 9 bases lay between the germline ends. Germline assignment: CDR1 SGHTS and CDR2 YDEGEE. The CDR3 loop is CASSLPGQTDTQYF. The CDR3, as DNA: TGTGCCAGCAGCTTGCCAGGTCAGACAGATACGCAGTATTTT.

The rearrangement uses TRBV19 and TRBJ1-2; TRBD1 matches at 9 bases. The CDR3 totals 13 residues. V shed 6 bases and J 8 bases; nucleotides not matched to a gene: 7. Germline lookup yields CDR1 LNHDA and CDR2 SQIVND (reference sequence). The CDR3 region is CASRGQGVGGYTF. The CDR3, as DNA: TGTGCCAGTAGGGGACAGGGCGTAGGAGGCTACACCTTC.

The V gene is TRBV4-1, the J gene TRBJ1-4; D possibly corresponds to TRBD1 (6 bases). Germline V gives CDR1 MGHRA, CDR2 YSYEKL. The CDR3 length is 14 residues. The V end lost 3 bases, the J end lost 6 bases, and 11 bases lay between the germline ends. CDR3 region: CASSQQGWDEKLFF. In DNA form, the CDR3 reads TGCGCCAGCAGCCAGCAGGGGTGGGATGAAAAACTGTTTTTT.

This clone appeared once. The V gene is TRBV11-3, the J gene TRBJ2-1; possible D gene TRBD2, 6 bases. The V end lost 3 bases, the J end lost 4 bases, and 13 bases lay between the germline ends. The germline V gene has CDR1 SGHNT and CDR2 YENEEA. The CDR3 is 15 amino acids. The CDR3 loop is CASSFHSGAYNEQFF. The CDR3 DNA is TGTGCCAGCAGCTTCCATAGCGGCGCATACAATGAGCAGTTCTTC.

This chain uses TRBV7-9 with TRBJ1-2, with 10 bases aligning to TRBD1. Germline V gene data show CDR1 as SEHNR and CDR2 as FQNEAQ (reference sequence). The CDR3 length is 16 residues. The junction had 10 bases not matched to a gene; V was cut back by 5 bases and J by 4 bases. The CDR3, as DNA: TGTGCCAGCAGCCAAACCGGGACAGGGGAGGGCTATGGCTACACCTTC. It codes for CASSQTGTGEGYGYTF. Filled out from reference TRBV7-9 and TRBJ1-2, the complete variable domain reads DTGVSQNPRHKITKRGQNVTFRCDPISEHNRLYWYRQTLGQGPEFLTYFQNEAQLEKSRLLSDRFSAERPKGSFSTLEIQRTEQGDSAMYLCASSQTGTGEGYGYTFGSGTRLTVV.

The chain carries TRBV3-1 (or the pseudogene TRBV3-2) and TRBJ2-7; 11 positions match TRBD2. The CDR3 contains 16 residues. The germline gives CDR1 LGHDT, CDR2 YNNKEL (reference sequence). Germline trimming cut 3 bases from V and 6 bases from J; bases unmatched to any gene: 10. The CDR3 loop is CASSQVAGGPILEQYF. The CDR3 DNA reads as TGTGCCAGCAGCCAGGTAGCGGGGGGGCCTATTCTCGAGCAGTACTTC.

The V and J genes are TRBV19 and TRBJ1-5; possible D gene TRBD1, 5 bases. Trimming cost V 4 bases and J 1 base, with 14 bases left between them. Germline CDR1 is LNHDA and CDR2 is SQIVND (reference sequence). CDR3 size: 16 residues. DNA for the CDR3: TGTGCCAGTAGTACCACTTTTGGGGGGAGCAATCAGCCCCAGCATTTT. Its protein product is CASSTTFGGSNQPQHF. The complete variable domain, with remaining parts taken from reference TRBV19 and TRBJ1-5, reads DGGITQSPKYLFRKEGQNVTLSCEQNLNHDAMYWYRQDPGQGLRLIYYSQIVNDFQKGDIAEGYSVSREKKESFPLTVTSAQKNPTAFYLCASSTTFGGSNQPQHFGDGTRLSIL.

The rearrangement joins TRBV7-2 to TRBJ1-2; D remains unclear. V was trimmed by 1 base and J by 9 bases, leaving 9 bases between them. This CDR3 has 12 residues. Looked up from germline, CDR1 is SGHTA and CDR2 is FQGNSA. The CDR3 DNA reads as TGTGCCAGCAGCTTAGGAACCGGGAGCTACACCTTC. Translating gives CASSLGTGSYTF. Based on the CDR3 plus reference TRBV7-2 and TRBJ1-2, the full variable domain is GAGVSQSPSNKVTEKGKDVELRCDPISGHTALYWYRQSLGQGLEFLIYFQGNSAPDKSGLPSDRFSAERTGGSVSTLTIQRTQQEDSAVYLCASSLGTGSYTFGSGTRLTVV.

The V and J genes are TRBV6-6 and TRBJ2-7; 7 nucleotides agree with TRBD1. Germline CDR1 and CDR2: MNHNY and SVGAGI (reference sequence). Trimming cost V 5 bases and J 4 bases; bases outside gene matches: 8. The CDR3 is 14 amino acids. DNA of the CDR3: TGTGCCAGCAGTACTTTCAAGGGGGCTTACGAGCAGTACTTC. This gives the protein CASSTFKGAYEQYF.

The chain uses TRBV19 and TRBJ1-1; D unresolved. Germline CDR1 and CDR2: LNHDA and SQIVND (reference sequence). Between the trimmed V and J ends, which lost 0 bases and 1 base, there was a span of 3 bases. CDR3 length: 13 amino acids. The CDR3 DNA is TGTGCCAGTAGTATAGATAAGAACACTGAAGCTTTCTTT. This encodes CASSIDKNTEAFF.

For this clone: The same CDR3 also results from other DNA sequences found in this sample. The V and J genes are TRBV7-9 and TRBJ2-5, with unresolved D. The V end lost 5 bases, the J end lost 4 bases, and 11 bases lay between the germline ends. Germline assignment: CDR1 SEHNR and CDR2 FQNEAQ (reference sequence). The CDR3 spans 13 residues. CDR3 DNA sequence: TGTGCCAGCAGCCCGAGCCGGGTAGAGACCCAGTACTTC. Residues: CASSPSRVETQYF.

The CDR3 spells CASSDRGGSDTQYF. The CDR3 DNA is TGTGCCAGCAGCGACCGCGGGGGTTCGGATACGCAGTATTTT. This chain uses TRBV9 with TRBJ2-3, with 7 positions matching TRBD2. This CDR3 comprises 14 residues. J gave up 6 bases and V 3 bases, and 7 bases lay outside the gene matches. Germline V gene data show CDR1 as SGDLS and CDR2 as YYNGEE. The entire variable domain, with the rest obtained from reference TRBV9 and TRBJ2-3, is as follows: DSGVTQTPKHLITATGQRVTLRCSPRSGDLSVYWYQQSLDQGLQFLIQYYNGEERAKGNILERFSAQQFPDLHSELNLSSLELGDSALYFCASSDRGGSDTQYFGPGTRLTVL.

The chain employs TRBV5-6 and TRBJ1-2; perhaps TRBD1 as D (6 bases). This CDR3 is 15 amino acids long. Between the trimmed V and J ends, which lost 0 bases and 2 bases, there was a span of 11 bases. The germline gives CDR1 SGHDT, CDR2 YYEEEE. In DNA, the CDR3 is TGTGCCAGCAGCTTGGTCACAGGGATAAACTATGGCTACACCTTC. This translates into CASSLVTGINYGYTF.

The rearrangement joins TRBV12-5 to TRBJ2-1; 9 bases agree with TRBD1. The CDR3 runs to 13 residues. After removal of 4 bases from V and 6 bases from J, the junction contained 1 base not matched to a gene. Germline values: CDR1 LGHNT, CDR2 FRNRAP. For the CDR3, the DNA is TGTGCTAGTGGTTCGGGACAGGGCAATGAGCAGTTCTTC. Amino acids: CASGSGQGNEQFF.

This clone was observed a single time. V gene TRBV5-1 combines with J gene TRBJ2-7; weak D call: TRBD1 (5 bases). The CDR3 runs 16 residues. Per germline, CDR1 SGHRS and CDR2 YFSETQ. Trimming stripped 0 bases from V and 4 bases from J, with 17 bases between. The chain's CDR3 is CASSLAGTPTGYEQYF. The CDR3 bases are TGCGCCAGCAGCTTGGCAGGAACCCCAACAGGTTACGAGCAGTACTTC.

The rearrangement uses TRBV10-2 and TRBJ1-2, with 8 nucleotides matching TRBD1. This CDR3 comprises 15 residues. Germline assignment: CDR1 WSHSY and CDR2 SAAADI. V shed 0 bases, J shed 5 bases, and the junction held 5 bases outside the gene matches. The CDR3 bases are TGCGCCAGCAGTGAGTCGACCCAGGGGGCTTATGGCTACACCTTC. It yields the protein CASSESTQGAYGYTF.

The chain employs TRBV5-1 and TRBJ2-2; no definite D call. The CDR3 covers 12 residues. Trimming took off 1 base at V and 8 bases at J, with 6 bases between the two ends. Germline loops: CDR1 SGHRS, CDR2 YFSETQ. The CDR3 region is CASSLSMGELFF. In DNA, the CDR3 is TGCGCCAGCAGCTTGTCTATGGGGGAGCTGTTTTTT.

The genes are TRBV19 and TRBJ1-5; D remains unclear. The length of the CDR3 is 18 residues. Germline loops: CDR1 LNHDA, CDR2 SQIVND (reference sequence). The V end was cut by 3 bases, the J end by 3 bases, with 21 bases between. The CDR3 DNA follows: TGTGCCAGTAGTATCGATGAGTGGTTGACTGCGTCCAATCAGCCCCAGCATTTT. Amino acids: CASSIDEWLTASNQPQHF. Drawing the rest from reference TRBV19 and TRBJ1-5, the complete variable domain is DGGITQSPKYLFRKEGQNVTLSCEQNLNHDAMYWYRQDPGQGLRLIYYSQIVNDFQKGDIAEGYSVSREKKESFPLTVTSAQKNPTAFYLCASSIDEWLTASNQPQHFGDGTRLSIL.

This chain connects TRBV5-1 to TRBJ1-2, with D perhaps matching TRBD1 (6 bases). V was pared by 7 bases and J by 3 bases, with 19 bases between. The CDR3 contains 15 residues. Germline loops: CDR1 SGHRS, CDR2 YFSETQ. CDR3 bases: TGCGCCAGCCGACCCCGGGACACAGCCGACTATGGCTACACCTTC. Protein product: CASRPRDTADYGYTF. The whole variable domain, filled in from reference TRBV5-1 and TRBJ1-2, reads KAGVTQTPRYLIKTRGQQVTLSCSPISGHRSVSWYQQTPGQGLQFLFEYFSETQRNKGNFPGRFSGRQFSNSRSEMNVSTLELGDSALYLCASRPRDTADYGYTFGSGTRLTVV.

The rearrangement uses TRBV27 and TRBJ1-6; 7 nucleotides line up with TRBD1. This CDR3 has 14 amino acids. Germline V gene sequence: CDR1 MNHEY, CDR2 SMNVEV (reference sequence). V lost 6 bases, J lost 7 bases, and 6 bases stayed unmatched. CDR3 sequence reads: CASRKQGLNSPLHF. In DNA form, the CDR3 reads TGTGCCAGCAGAAAACAGGGGCTCAATTCACCCCTCCACTTT.

The chain joins TRBV12-5 to TRBJ1-1; the D is unclear. The germline CDR1 and CDR2 sequences are LGHNT and FRNRAP. Trimming left V 1 base short and J 1 base short, with 4 bases between. This CDR3 region has 13 residues. DNA of the CDR3: TGTGCTAGTGGTTTGGAGCAGAACACTGAAGCTTTCTTT. Translating it yields CASGLEQNTEAFF.

The chain carries TRBV4-1 and TRBJ1-2, with D possibly TRBD1 on 5 matching bases. The V gene lost 0 bases and the J gene lost 4 bases, with 12 bases spanning the gap. The CDR3 consists of 15 residues. Germline lookup yields CDR1 MGHRA and CDR2 YSYEKL. The CDR3 loop reads CASSQEGGSVYGYTF. The CDR3 DNA is TGCGCCAGCAGCCAAGAGGGGGGATCTGTCTATGGCTACACCTTC.

The chain couples TRBV11-3 to TRBJ1-4; 10 bases fit TRBD1. Germline V gene data show CDR1 as SGHNT and CDR2 as YENEEA. The CDR3 extends over 15 amino acids. Trimming cost V 5 bases and J 8 bases; bases outside gene matches: 8. CDR3 protein: CASSPRDRGREKLFF. The CDR3 DNA reads as TGTGCCAGCAGCCCACGGGACAGGGGAAGGGAAAAACTGTTTTTT.